What follows describes a single T cell receptor beta chain. This CDR3 is built from 13 residues. Germline CDR1 KGHSY, CDR2 FQNENV. V dropped 4 bases and J dropped 6 bases, with 11 bases sitting between them. These data come from a study of T cell changes during pregnancy in multiple sclerosis. TCRdb keeps only in-frame clones here, not all; method: immunoSEQ multiplex PCR. This table holds 70,000 to 80,000 clones, roughly 92% found once. The V call is TRBV16, the J call TRBJ2-3, with D perhaps TRBD2 (5 bases). The sequence came from a female donor in good health, enrolled as a control in a pregnancy study. Sequencing was performed on peripheral blood, taken after pregnancy. The CDR3: CASSRPWEDTQYF. CDR3 in DNA: TGTGCCAGCAGCCGCCCGTGGGAGGATACGCAGTATTTT.